This T cell receptor (beta chain) originates from a study of Tregs in tolerant kidney transplant recipients. This CDR3 is built from 16 residues. The germline CDR1 and CDR2 sequences are SGHNT and YYREEE (reference sequence). Trimming removed 3 bases from V and 9 bases from J; junction bases left unmatched: 13. Findings of the study overall: Biological reproducibility was not directly addressed in this study. Validation in larger populations is needed because few patients were studied.

About this clone: As yet, its antigen is unknown.

Generated by immunoSEQ multiplex PCR, the TCRdb table keeps only in-frame clones and is missing some. The table shows just under 45,000 clones, with about 95% occurring only once. The specimen was Tregs from blood cultured with allogeneic cells. V gene TRBV5-4 combines with J gene TRBJ2-1, with 9 bases that match TRBD2. The TCR sequence derives from a human donor in good health. The chain's CDR3 is CASSSQLAGGLGEQFF. The CDR3 region has the DNA TGTGCCAGCAGCTCACAACTAGCGGGTGGTCTCGGTGAGCAGTTCTTC.